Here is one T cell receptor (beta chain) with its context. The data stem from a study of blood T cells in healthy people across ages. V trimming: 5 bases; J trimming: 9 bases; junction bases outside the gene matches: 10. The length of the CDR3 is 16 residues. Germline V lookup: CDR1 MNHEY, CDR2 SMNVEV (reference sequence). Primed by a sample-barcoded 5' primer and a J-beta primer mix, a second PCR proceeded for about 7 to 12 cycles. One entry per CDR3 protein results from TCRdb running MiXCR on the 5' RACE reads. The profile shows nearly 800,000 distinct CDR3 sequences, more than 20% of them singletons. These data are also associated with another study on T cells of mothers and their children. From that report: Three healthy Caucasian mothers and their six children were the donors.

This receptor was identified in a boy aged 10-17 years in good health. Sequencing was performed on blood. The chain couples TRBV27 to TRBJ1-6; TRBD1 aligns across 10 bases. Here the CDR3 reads CASSRQTGGYASPLHF. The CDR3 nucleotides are TGTGCCAGCAGTAGGCAGACAGGGGGCTATGCTTCACCCCTCCACTTT.